Listed here are 14 T cell receptor beta chains from one sample, sequenced in a study of T cell responses to AZD1222 COVID-19 vaccine. Profiled with immunoSEQ multiplex PCR; TCRdb holds only in-frame clones, not every one. The sample records 90,000 to 150,000 clones, 75% to 90% being singletons. The input for sequencing was peripheral blood, taken 28 days after the second AZD1222 dose. These receptors originate from an adult who received the AZD1222 COVID-19 vaccine.

J is TRBJ2-5 and V is TRBV7-3; no clear D. Germline V gene lookup returns CDR1 SGHTA and CDR2 FQGTGA. The CDR3 sequence is 14 residues long. The germline V and J ends were trimmed by 3 bases and 2 bases, with 10 bases remaining between them. CDR3 nucleotides: TGTGCCAGCAGCTTGAACCGGCCGCAAGAGACCCAGTACTTC. Its protein is CASSLNRPQETQYF.

In this sample, this clone turned up once. The chain combines TRBV2 with TRBJ1-2; D is unclear. Germline-derived CDR1 and CDR2 are SNHLY and FYNNEI. V lost 2 bases and J 4 bases, leaving 8 bases between the germline ends. This CDR3 has 13 amino acids. Written as DNA, the CDR3 is TGTGCCAGCAGTGAATTTGGGCTCTATGGCTACACCTTC. This sequence encodes CASSEFGLYGYTF.

The V call is TRBV9, the J call TRBJ1-3; no definite D call. Trimming stripped 2 bases from V and 2 bases from J, with 8 bases between. The CDR3 has 14 amino acids. From germline, CDR1 is SGDLS and CDR2 YYNGEE. CDR3 DNA: TGTGCCAGCAGCGTTTCAGGTACTGGAAACACCATATATTTT. This translates into CASSVSGTGNTIYF.

The rearrangement joins TRBV7-8 to TRBJ1-5; D is unclear. Trimming removed 5 bases at V and 4 bases at J, with 15 bases between. This CDR3 is 15 amino acids long. Germline V lookup: CDR1 SGHVS, CDR2 FQNEAQ. The CDR3 DNA reads TGTGCCAGCAGCACGAATTCCAATTGGAATCAGCCCCAGCATTTT. It codes for CASSTNSNWNQPQHF.

The CDR3 region is CASSPVGAPNSPLHF. The CDR3 nucleotides read TGTGCCAGCAGCCCAGTGGGGGCGCCTAATTCACCCCTCCACTTT. This rearrangement joins TRBV9 to TRBJ1-6, with D perhaps TRBD1 (6 bases). The germline CDR1 and CDR2 sequences are SGDLS and YYNGEE. V shed 4 bases and J shed 6 bases, with 14 bases lying between them. The CDR3 covers 15 residues. The full variable domain, completed using reference TRBV9 and TRBJ1-6, is DSGVTQTPKHLITATGQRVTLRCSPRSGDLSVYWYQQSLDQGLQFLIQYYNGEERAKGNILERFSAQQFPDLHSELNLSSLELGDSALYFCASSPVGAPNSPLHFGNGTRLTVT.

V usage is TRBV2 and J usage is TRBJ1-5, with TRBD1 identical over 8 bases. V trimming: 5 bases; J trimming: 4 bases; junction bases outside the gene matches: 10. This CDR3 spans 16 amino acids. CDR1 and CDR2 from the germline V gene are SNHLY and FYNNEI. CDR3 protein: CASSYEGTGGNQPQHF. In DNA form, the CDR3 reads TGTGCCAGCAGTTATGAAGGGACAGGAGGGAATCAGCCCCAGCATTTT.

The chain recombines TRBV7-9 with TRBJ1-4; D is possibly TRBD1 (5 bases). Trimming shortened V by 5 bases and J by 4 bases, and 11 bases separated the two germline ends. The CDR3 runs 14 residues. The V gene's germline CDR1 is SEHNR and CDR2 FQNEAQ (reference sequence). In DNA, the CDR3 is TGTGCCAGCAGCGGGGGACGGAATAATGAAAAACTGTTTTTT. Amino acids: CASSGGRNNEKLFF.

Note on this clone: Distinct nucleotide sequences in the sample also encode this CDR3. This chain uses TRBV9 with TRBJ2-5; 7 bases map to TRBD1. CDR3 length equals 14 residues. Germline V gene sequence: CDR1 SGDLS, CDR2 YYNGEE. V dropped 0 bases and J dropped 5; count of bases not matched to a gene: 4. CDR3: CASSVAVGGETQYF. The CDR3 DNA reads as TGTGCCAGCAGCGTAGCTGTAGGGGGCGAGACCCAGTACTTC.

This rearrangement joins TRBV5-6 to TRBJ1-5; D may be TRBD1 (6 bases). V gave up 4 bases and J gave up 3 bases, with 20 bases separating them. This CDR3 is built from 17 residues. The germline CDR1 and CDR2 sequences are SGHDT and YYEEEE. The CDR3 here is CASSITGSVIHNQPQHF. The CDR3, as DNA: TGTGCCAGCAGCATAACAGGGAGCGTTATTCACAATCAGCCCCAGCATTTT.

The chain couples TRBV11-3 to TRBJ1-2; D might be TRBD1 (5 bases). The CDR3 sequence is 13 residues long. Trimming pared 3 bases from V and 5 bases from J, leaving 10 bases between. The V gene's germline CDR1 is SGHNT and CDR2 YENEEA. CDR3 sequence: CASSFMGGYGYTF. CDR3 nucleotide sequence: TGTGCCAGCAGCTTTATGGGGGGGTATGGCTACACCTTC.

This chain links TRBV20-1 with TRBJ1-5; D unresolved. Germline loops: CDR1 DFQATT, CDR2 SNEGSKA (reference sequence). V was cut by 5 bases and J by 5 bases, with 7 bases left in between. The CDR3 is 11 residues long. CDR3 sequence (DNA): TGCAGTGCTCCCCGGGATCAGCCCCAGCATTTT. It encodes CSAPRDQPQHF.

The genes are TRBV6-5 and TRBJ1-1, with D uncertain. Deletions cut 7 bases from V and 4 bases from J, with 13 bases between. The germline CDR1 and CDR2 sequences are MNHEY and SVGAGI. The CDR3 extends over 13 amino acids. This chain's CDR3 is CASNALKATEAFF. CDR3 in DNA: TGTGCCAGCAATGCCCTCAAAGCCACTGAAGCTTTCTTT.

The chain employs TRBV12-5 and TRBJ2-2; TRBD2 matches at 9 bases. The CDR3 is made up of 17 amino acids. Germline loops: CDR1 LGHNT, CDR2 FRNRAP. V gave up 0 bases and J gave up 7 bases; unmatched junction bases: 9. In DNA form, the CDR3 reads TGTGCTAGTGGTTTGGTACGAGGGGCTAGCGGGGACGGGGAGCTGTTTTTT. This translates into CASGLVRGASGDGELFF.

This rearrangement joins TRBV19 to TRBJ1-5; a weak D match, TRBD1 (5 bases). From germline, CDR1 is LNHDA and CDR2 SQIVND (reference sequence). The CDR3 has 15 amino acids. V lost 5 bases, J lost 0 bases, and 11 bases lay in between. The DNA for the CDR3 is TGTGCCAGTAGTTCCGGGGCTTATAGCAATCAGCCCCAGCATTTT. It codes for CASSSGAYSNQPQHF. The whole variable domain, filled in from reference TRBV19 and TRBJ1-5, reads DGGITQSPKYLFRKEGQNVTLSCEQNLNHDAMYWYRQDPGQGLRLIYYSQIVNDFQKGDIAEGYSVSREKKESFPLTVTSAQKNPTAFYLCASSSGAYSNQPQHFGDGTRLSIL.